This T cell receptor beta chain stems from a study of shared T cell receptors in the human thymus. Some clones are missing from TCRdb's copy, which holds only in-frame ones; the method was immunoSEQ multiplex PCR. The sample holds 720,000 or so clones, approximately 85% seen once. Germline values: CDR1 SGHTA, CDR2 FQGNSA. The CDR3 has 19 amino acids. V gave up 5 bases and J gave up 0 bases; unmatched junction bases: 16. This sample was shared with a second study, whose subject was human thymus T cells. In that study: Thymic samples were excised during corrective heart operations. There were highly overlapping thymic repertoires among unrelated individuals, as related research reported.

The clonotype originates from a girl in the first two years of life with a congenital heart defect. The chain joins TRBV7-2 to TRBJ1-5; 7 bases align to TRBD1. The sequencing input was thymocytes. CDR3 amino acids: CASSDSRDREGYSNQPQHF. For the CDR3, the DNA is TGTGCCAGCAGCGACAGCCGGGACAGAGAAGGTTATAGCAATCAGCCCCAGCATTTT. The complete variable domain, with remaining parts taken from reference TRBV7-2 and TRBJ1-5, reads GAGVSQSPSNKVTEKGKDVELRCDPISGHTALYWYRQSLGQGLEFLIYFQGNSAPDKSGLPSDRFSAERTGGSVSTLTIQRTQQEDSAVYLCASSDSRDREGYSNQPQHFGDGTRLSIL.